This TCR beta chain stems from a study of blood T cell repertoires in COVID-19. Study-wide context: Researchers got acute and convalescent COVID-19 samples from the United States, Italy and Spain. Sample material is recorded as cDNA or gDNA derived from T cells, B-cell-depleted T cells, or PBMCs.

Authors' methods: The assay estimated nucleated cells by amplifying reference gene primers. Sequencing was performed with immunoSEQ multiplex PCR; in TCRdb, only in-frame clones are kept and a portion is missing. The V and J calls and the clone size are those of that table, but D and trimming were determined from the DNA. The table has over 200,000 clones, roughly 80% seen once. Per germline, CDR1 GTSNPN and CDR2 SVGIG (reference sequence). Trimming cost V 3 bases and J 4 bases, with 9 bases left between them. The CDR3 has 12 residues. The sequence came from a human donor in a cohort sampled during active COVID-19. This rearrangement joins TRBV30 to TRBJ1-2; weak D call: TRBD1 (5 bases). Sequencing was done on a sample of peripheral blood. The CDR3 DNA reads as TGTGCCTGGAGCCAGGGTACCTATGGCTACACCTTC. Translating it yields CAWSQGTYGYTF.